This T cell receptor beta chain was recovered during a study of chemoradiotherapy in HPV16-positive cancers. For the study at large: Functional T-cell assays on a couple of HPV16-positive patients' cells defined candidate HPV-specific clones and common TCR motifs. Overall study findings and caveats: Non-HPV-specific T cells did not expand in tumors during treatment, whereas candidate HPV-specific clones and E7-related motifs did. In HPV16-positive patients, HPV-responsive T-cell expansion tracked better recurrence-free survival.

Regarding this clone: The antigen is undetermined.

The protocol was immunoSEQ multiplex PCR, while the TCRdb copy is restricted to in-frame clones and leaves out a portion. The sample lists about 2,900 clones; approximately 88% were seen once. The sample in question was tumor tissue, obtained from a patient who underwent chemoradiotherapy. The receptor's source is a human donor with HPV-associated anogenital cancer.

The CDR3 region has the DNA TGTGCCTGGAGTGGTCTAGCGGGGCGAAACAATGAGCAGTTCTTC. Amino acid sequence: CAWSGLAGRNNEQFF. The V call is TRBV30, the J call TRBJ2-1; the match to TRBD2 covers 9 bases. V was clipped by 1 base and J by 5 bases; unmatched bases: 6. CDR3 size: 15 residues. Germline V lookup: CDR1 GTSNPN, CDR2 SVGIG (reference sequence).